The clone carrying this T cell receptor beta chain was recorded once. 13 Jbeta primers and 60 Vbeta primers were used for the PCR. The protocol was immunoSEQ multiplex PCR, while the TCRdb copy is restricted to in-frame clones and leaves out a portion. In the table there are about 180,000 clones, about 80% of which are singletons. V shed 3 bases and J shed 4 bases, with 8 bases lying between them. CDR1 and CDR2 from the germline V gene are SGHKS and YYEKEE (reference sequence). CDR3 length: 12 residues. The data are from a study of cytomegalovirus exposure and HLA in healthy donors. The chain links TRBV5-5 to TRBJ2-7; the D is unclear. This sequence originates from a man between 18 and 29 years old in good health and CMV-seronegative. The sequenced sample consisted of PBMCs. CDR3 nucleotide sequence: TGTGCCAGCAGCTCCGATACATACGAGCAGTACTTC. Its protein is CASSSDTYEQYF.